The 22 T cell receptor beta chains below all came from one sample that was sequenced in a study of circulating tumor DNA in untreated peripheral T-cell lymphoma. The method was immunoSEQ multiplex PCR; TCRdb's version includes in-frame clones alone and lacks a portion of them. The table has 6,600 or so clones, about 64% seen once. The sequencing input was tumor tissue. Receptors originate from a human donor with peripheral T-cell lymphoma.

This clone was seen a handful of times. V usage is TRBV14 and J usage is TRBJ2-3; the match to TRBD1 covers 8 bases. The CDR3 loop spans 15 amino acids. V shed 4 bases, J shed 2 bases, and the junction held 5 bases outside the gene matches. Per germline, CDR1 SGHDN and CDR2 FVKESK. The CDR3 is CASSPTGVPTDTQYF. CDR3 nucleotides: TGTGCCAGCAGCCCGACAGGGGTTCCCACAGATACGCAGTATTTT. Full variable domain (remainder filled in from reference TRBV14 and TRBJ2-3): EAGVTQFPSHSVIEKGQTVTLRCDPISGHDNLYWYRRVMGKEIKFLLHFVKESKQDESGMPNNRFLAERTGGTYSTLKVQPAELEDSGVYFCASSPTGVPTDTQYFGPGTRLTVL.

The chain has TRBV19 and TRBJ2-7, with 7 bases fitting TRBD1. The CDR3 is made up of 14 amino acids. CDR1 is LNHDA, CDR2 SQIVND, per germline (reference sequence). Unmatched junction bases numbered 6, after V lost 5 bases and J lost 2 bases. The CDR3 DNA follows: TGTGCCAGTAGTTTCACCGGGACAGCCTACGAGCAGTACTTC. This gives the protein CASSFTGTAYEQYF. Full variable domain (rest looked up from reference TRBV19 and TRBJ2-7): DGGITQSPKYLFRKEGQNVTLSCEQNLNHDAMYWYRQDPGQGLRLIYYSQIVNDFQKGDIAEGYSVSREKKESFPLTVTSAQKNPTAFYLCASSFTGTAYEQYFGPGTRLTVT.

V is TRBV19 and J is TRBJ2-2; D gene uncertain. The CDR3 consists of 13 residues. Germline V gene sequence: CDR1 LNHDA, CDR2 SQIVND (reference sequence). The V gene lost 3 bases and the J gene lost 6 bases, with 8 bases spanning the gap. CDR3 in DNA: TGTGCCAGTAGTATCTTGGGTGCCGGGGAGCTGTTTTTT. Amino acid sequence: CASSILGAGELFF.

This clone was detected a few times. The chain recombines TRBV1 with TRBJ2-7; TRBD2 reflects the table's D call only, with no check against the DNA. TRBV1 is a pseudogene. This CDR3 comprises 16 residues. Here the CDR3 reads CASSREMSRDDYEQYF. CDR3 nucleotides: TGCGCCAGCAGCCGAGAGATGTCTAGAGATGACTACGAGCAGTACTTC.

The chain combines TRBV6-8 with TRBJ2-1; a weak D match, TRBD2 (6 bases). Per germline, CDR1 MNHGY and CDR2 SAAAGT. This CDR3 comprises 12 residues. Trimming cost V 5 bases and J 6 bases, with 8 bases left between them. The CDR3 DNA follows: TGTGCCAGCAGTCGGGACTTCAATGAGCAGTTCTTC. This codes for CASSRDFNEQFF.

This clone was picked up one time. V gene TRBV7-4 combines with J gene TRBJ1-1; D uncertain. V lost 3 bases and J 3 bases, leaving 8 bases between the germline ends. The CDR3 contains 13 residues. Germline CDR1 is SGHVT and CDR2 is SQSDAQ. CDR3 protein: CASSFSSYTEAFF. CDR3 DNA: TGTGCCAGCAGCTTCTCCTCCTACACTGAAGCTTTCTTT.

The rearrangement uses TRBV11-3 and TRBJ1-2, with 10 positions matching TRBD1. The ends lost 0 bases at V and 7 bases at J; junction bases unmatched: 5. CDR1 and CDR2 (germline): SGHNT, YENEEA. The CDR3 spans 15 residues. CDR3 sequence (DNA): TGTGCCAGCAGCTTAGATCCCGGACAGGGGGGTGGCTACACCTTC. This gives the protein CASSLDPGQGGGYTF.

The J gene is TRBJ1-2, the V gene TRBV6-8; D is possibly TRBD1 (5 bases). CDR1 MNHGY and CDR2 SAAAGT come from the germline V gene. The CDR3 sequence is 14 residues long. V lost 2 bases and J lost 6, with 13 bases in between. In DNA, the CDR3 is TGTGCCAGCAGTTACCAAGGCAGGGAGGATGGCTACACCTTC. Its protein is CASSYQGREDGYTF.

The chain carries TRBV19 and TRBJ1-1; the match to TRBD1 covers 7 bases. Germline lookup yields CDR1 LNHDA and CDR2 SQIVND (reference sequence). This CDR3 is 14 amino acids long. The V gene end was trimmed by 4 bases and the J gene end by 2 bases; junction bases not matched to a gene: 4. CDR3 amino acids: CASSRGQINTEAFF. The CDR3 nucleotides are TGTGCCAGTAGTAGGGGACAGATAAACACTGAAGCTTTCTTT.

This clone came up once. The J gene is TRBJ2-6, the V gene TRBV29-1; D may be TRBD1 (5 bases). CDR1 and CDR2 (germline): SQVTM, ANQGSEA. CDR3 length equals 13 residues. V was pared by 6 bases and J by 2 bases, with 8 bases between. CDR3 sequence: CSVGVPGANVLTF. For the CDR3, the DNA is TGCAGCGTAGGGGTGCCTGGGGCCAACGTCCTGACTTTC.

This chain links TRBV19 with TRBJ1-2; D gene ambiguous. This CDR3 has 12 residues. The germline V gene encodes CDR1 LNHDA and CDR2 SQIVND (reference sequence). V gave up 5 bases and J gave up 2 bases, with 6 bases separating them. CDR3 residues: CASSLINYGYTF. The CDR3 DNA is TGTGCCAGTAGTCTCATCAACTATGGCTACACCTTC. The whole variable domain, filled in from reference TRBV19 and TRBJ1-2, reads DGGITQSPKYLFRKEGQNVTLSCEQNLNHDAMYWYRQDPGQGLRLIYYSQIVNDFQKGDIAEGYSVSREKKESFPLTVTSAQKNPTAFYLCASSLINYGYTFGSGTRLTVV.

The CDR3 spells CASSYSSGFSGELFF. The CDR3 DNA follows: TGTGCCAGCAGTTACTCTTCAGGGTTCTCCGGGGAGCTGTTTTTT. This sequence joins TRBV6-8 and TRBJ2-2, with D possibly matching TRBD1 (5 bases). The CDR3 runs 15 residues. Germline CDR1 is MNHGY and CDR2 is SAAAGT. V lost 0 bases and J 6 bases, leaving 11 bases between the germline ends.

The CDR3 loop reads CASSFSITPTNTIYF. CDR3 nucleotide sequence: TGTGCCAGCAGTTTCAGTATAACCCCCACAAACACCATATATTTT. The chain uses TRBV28 and TRBJ1-3; D unclear. Germline CDR1 and CDR2: MDHEN and SYDVKM. The CDR3 covers 15 residues. The V gene lost 3 bases and the J gene lost 6 bases, with 15 bases spanning the gap. Combining the CDR3 with reference TRBV28 and TRBJ1-3 gives the whole variable domain DVKVTQSSRYLVKRTGEKVFLECVQDMDHENMFWYRQDPGLGLRLIYFSYDVKMKEKGDIPEGYSVSREKKERFSLILESASTNQTSMYLCASSFSITPTNTIYFGEGSWLTVV.

In DNA form, the CDR3 reads TGCAGCGTTGTGGGCTGGGGCACAGATACGCAGTATTTT. This gives the protein CSVVGWGTDTQYF. The chain joins TRBV29-1 to TRBJ2-3; D is uncertain. The length of the CDR3 is 13 residues. Germline CDR1 reads SQVTM; CDR2 reads ANQGSEA. Trimming pared 4 bases from V and 1 base from J, leaving 9 bases between.

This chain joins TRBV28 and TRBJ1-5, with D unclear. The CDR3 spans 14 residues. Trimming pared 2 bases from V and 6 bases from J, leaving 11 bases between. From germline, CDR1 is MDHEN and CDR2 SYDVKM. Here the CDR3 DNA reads TGTGCCAGCAGTTTAAGGAGGTTGGCTCAGCCCCAGCATTTT. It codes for CASSLRRLAQPQHF.

For the CDR3, the DNA is TGCGCCAGCAGTGATTCTCGGGAACTAACCGGAAACACCATATATTTT. As protein: CASSDSRELTGNTIYF. V usage is TRBV10-1 and J usage is TRBJ1-3; D not certain. V lost 3 bases to trimming and J lost 4 bases, with 16 bases between them. Germline V CDR1 and CDR2: WNHNN, SYGVQD (reference sequence). This CDR3 contains 16 residues.

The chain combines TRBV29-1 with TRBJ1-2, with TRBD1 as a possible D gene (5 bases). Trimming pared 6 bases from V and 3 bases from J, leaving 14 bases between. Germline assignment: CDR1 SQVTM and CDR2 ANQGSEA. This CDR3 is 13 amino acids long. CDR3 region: CSVDGAQDYGYTF. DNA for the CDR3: TGCAGCGTAGACGGGGCCCAAGACTATGGCTACACCTTC.

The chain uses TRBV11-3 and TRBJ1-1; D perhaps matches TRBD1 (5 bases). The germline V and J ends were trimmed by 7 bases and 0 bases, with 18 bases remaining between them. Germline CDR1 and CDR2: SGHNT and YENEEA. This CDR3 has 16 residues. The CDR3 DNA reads TGTGCCAGCAACTTTAAACAGGTACTCATGAACACTGAAGCTTTCTTT. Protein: CASNFKQVLMNTEAFF.

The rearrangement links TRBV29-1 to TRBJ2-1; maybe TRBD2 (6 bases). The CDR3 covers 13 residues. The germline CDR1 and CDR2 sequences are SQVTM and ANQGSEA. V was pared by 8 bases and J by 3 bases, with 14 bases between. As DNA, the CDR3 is TGCAGCTGGGTAGCGGAGAACTACAATGAGCAGTTCTTC. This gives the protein CSWVAENYNEQFF.

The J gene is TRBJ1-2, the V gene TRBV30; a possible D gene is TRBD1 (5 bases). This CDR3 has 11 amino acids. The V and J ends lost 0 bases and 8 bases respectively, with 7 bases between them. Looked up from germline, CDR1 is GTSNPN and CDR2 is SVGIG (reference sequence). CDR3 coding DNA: TGTGCCTGGAGTGTAGGGGAGGGCTACACCTTC. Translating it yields CAWSVGEGYTF.

The CDR3 protein is CASRLQGGNYGYTF. The CDR3 DNA follows: TGTGCCAGCAGACTCCAGGGCGGTAACTATGGCTACACCTTC. The rearrangement uses TRBV6-8 and TRBJ1-2; possibly TRBD1 for D (5 bases). Germline CDR1 is MNHGY and CDR2 is SAAAGT. With 6 bases removed from V and 1 base from J, the gap between germline ends came to 12 bases. The CDR3 consists of 14 residues.

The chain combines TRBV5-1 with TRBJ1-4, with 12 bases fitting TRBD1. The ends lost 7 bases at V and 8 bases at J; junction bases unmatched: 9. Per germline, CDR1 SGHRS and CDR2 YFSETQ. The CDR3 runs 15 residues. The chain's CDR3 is CASRDRGLIREKLFF. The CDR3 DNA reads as TGCGCCAGCCGGGACAGGGGGCTTATTAGGGAAAAACTGTTTTTT. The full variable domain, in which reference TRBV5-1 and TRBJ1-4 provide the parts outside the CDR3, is KAGVTQTPRYLIKTRGQQVTLSCSPISGHRSVSWYQQTPGQGLQFLFEYFSETQRNKGNFPGRFSGRQFSNSRSEMNVSTLELGDSALYLCASRDRGLIREKLFFGSGTQLSVL.